Listed below are T cell receptor beta chains from one sample, sequenced in a study of identical twins. TCRdb re-analysed the 5' RACE reads in MiXCR, keeping a single row per CDR3 protein. In the table there are roughly 750,000 distinct CDR3 sequences, 21% of which are singletons. These same records also appear under a second study, on T cells expressing NK-cell markers.

Sequenced sample: PBMCs. The origin of the receptors is a woman younger than 30 in good health. The CDR3 runs from the conserved cysteine through the conserved F or W. A D gene is named only where the DNA matches it firmly. Some rows mark clone size as missing; the rest say once, few, many or name a class of expanded clone.

V: TRBV6-1
size: NA
J: TRBJ2-7
D: TRBD1
DNA: TGTGCCAGCAGACCCCAGACAGGGTGGGACTACGAGCAGTACTTC
CDR3: CASRPQTGWDYEQYF

V: TRBV2
size: NA
J: TRBJ1-2
D: NA
DNA: TGTGCCAGCAGAGTCGTGATGGATGGCTACACCTTC
CDR3: CASRVVMDGYTF

V: TRBV7-9
size: NA
J: TRBJ1-5
D: NA
DNA: TGTGCCAGCAGCTTAGGGAGCGACCAGCCCCAGCATTTT
CDR3: CASSLGSDQPQHF

V: TRBV10-3
size: few
J: TRBJ2-1
D: NA
DNA: TGTGCCATCAGTGAGTCTCTTTTCGGGGGTGGCGGTTTCAGTGAGCAGTTCTTC
CDR3: CAISESLFGGGGFSEQFF

V: TRBV7-2
size: NA
J: TRBJ2-7
D: TRBD2
DNA: TGTGCCAGCAGACGACTAGCGGCGCCCGACGAGCAGTACTTC
CDR3: CASRRLAAPDEQYF

V: TRBV20-1
size: few
J: TRBJ1-1
D: NA
DNA: TGCAGTGCTAGGGAAGGGACGGCACACACTGAAGCTTTCTTT
CDR3: CSAREGTAHTEAFF

V: TRBV4-3
size: few
J: TRBJ2-5
D: TRBD2
DNA: TGCGCCAGCAGCCAGTCCGCCGGGGAGGGAGCAGAGACCCAGTACTTC
CDR3: CASSQSAGEGAETQYF

V: TRBV27
size: NA
J: TRBJ2-1
D: NA
DNA: TGTGCCAGCACCATTCCGGGGCCCTACAATGAGCAGTTCTTC
CDR3: CASTIPGPYNEQFF

V: TRBV7-9
size: many
J: TRBJ2-3
D: NA
DNA: TGTGCCAGCAGTTCTCCACCGGGACGGAACACAGATACGCAGTATTTT
CDR3: CASSSPPGRNTDTQYF

V: TRBV7-2
size: NA
J: TRBJ2-1
D: TRBD1
DNA: TGTGCCAGCAGCCACCACAGGGGGCTTAAAGGGGTACATGAGCAGTTCTTC
CDR3: CASSHHRGLKGVHEQFF

V: TRBV15
size: few
J: TRBJ1-1
D: NA
DNA: TGTGCCACCAGCAGAGAGCCGAACACTGAAGCTTTCTTT
CDR3: CATSREPNTEAFF

V: TRBV12-3/TRBV12-4
size: many
J: TRBJ2-1
D: NA
DNA: TGTGCCAGCAGTTCCCTTAACACTAAGCAGTTCTTC
CDR3: CASSSLNTKQFF

V: TRBV12-3/TRBV12-4
size: NA
J: TRBJ2-1
D: NA
DNA: TGTGCCAGCAGCTATGGATCGGTGGCAGGGCGGGATGAGCAGTTCTTC
CDR3: CASSYGSVAGRDEQFF

V: TRBV7-9
size: NA
J: TRBJ2-5
D: TRBD2
DNA: TGTGCCAGCAGCTTAACCGGGTCTATCGGGAGGGAGACCCAGTACTTC
CDR3: CASSLTGSIGRETQYF

V: TRBV20-1
size: few
J: TRBJ2-3
D: NA
DNA: TGCAGTGTGAACTTAGGGACTTCCAACACAGATACGCAGTATTTT
CDR3: CSVNLGTSNTDTQYF

V: TRBV7-9
size: many
J: TRBJ2-1
D: NA
DNA: TGTGCCAGCAGCCCCCCCCCCCGAATGGGACCCCACAATGAGCAGTTCTTC
CDR3: CASSPPPRMGPHNEQFF

V: TRBV27
size: NA
J: TRBJ1-2
D: NA
DNA: TGTGCCAGCAGTTTCGGGGGCAGCGGTGGCTACACCTTC
CDR3: CASSFGGSGGYTF

V: TRBV20-1
size: NA
J: TRBJ2-7
D: NA
DNA: TGCAGTGCCTCGCCGTCGCGGGACGAGCAGTACTTC
CDR3: CSASPSRDEQYF

V: TRBV20-1
size: NA
J: TRBJ2-3
D: NA
DNA: TGCAGTGCCCACCTTGGGGCGTCTAGCACAGATACGCAGTATTTT
CDR3: CSAHLGASSTDTQYF

V: TRBV20-1
size: few
J: TRBJ2-5
D: NA
DNA: TGCAGTGCTCCCTCGAGCGGAAGGCAAGAGACCCAGTACTTC
CDR3: CSAPSSGRQETQYF

V: TRBV29-1
size: NA
J: TRBJ2-7
D: NA
DNA: TGCAGCGCCGAGGGGCAGTACTTC
CDR3: CSAEGQYF

V: TRBV27
size: few
J: TRBJ2-5
D: TRBD2
DNA: TGTGCCAGCAGTCCCCCGGAGAAAGCGGGAGGGCGGGAGACCCAGTACTTC
CDR3: CASSPPEKAGGRETQYF

V: TRBV21-1
size: few
J: TRBJ2-7
D: NA
DNA: TGTGCCAGCAGCAGTGAGTCAGGGGGTAGCGAGCAGTACTTC
CDR3: CASSSESGGSEQYF

V: TRBV20-1
size: few
J: TRBJ1-5
D: NA
DNA: TGCAGTGCTAGAGGGCAGGCTCCCAATCAGCCCCAGCATTTT
CDR3: CSARGQAPNQPQHF

V: TRBV7-9
size: NA
J: TRBJ1-2
D: NA
DNA: TGTGCCAGCAGCCCAGTCGATTGTGGCTACACCTTC
CDR3: CASSPVDCGYTF

V: TRBV20-1
size: NA
J: TRBJ2-3
D: NA
DNA: TGCAGTGCTATAGGGTTTGGGGATACGCAGTATTTT
CDR3: CSAIGFGDTQYF

V: TRBV10-3
size: many
J: TRBJ1-2
D: NA
DNA: TGTGCCACCCGGGGGCAGGCCATCTATGGCTACACCTTC
CDR3: CATRGQAIYGYTF